This passage covers 30 T cell receptor beta chains from one sample sequenced in a study of blood T cell repertoires in COVID-19. TCRdb's copy holds only in-frame clones and misses some; the assay was immunoSEQ multiplex PCR. The table includes about 73,000 clones, 84% detected once. Sequenced sample: peripheral blood. These receptors all come from a human donor in a cohort sampled during active COVID-19.

The rearrangement uses TRBV7-9 and TRBJ2-3; 9 bases agree with TRBD2. Trimming removed 3 bases from V and 4 bases from J; junction bases left unmatched: 5. The CDR3 consists of 15 residues. Germline V gene sequence: CDR1 SEHNR, CDR2 FQNEAQ (reference sequence). CDR3 region: CASSLGRGGPDTQYF. The CDR3 nucleotides are TGTGCCAGCAGCTTGGGGCGGGGGGGGCCAGATACGCAGTATTTT.

V usage is TRBV6-5 and J usage is TRBJ2-3; 8 nucleotides line up with TRBD2. The CDR3 runs to 14 residues. Germline assignment: CDR1 MNHEY and CDR2 SVGAGI. After removal of 7 bases from V and 3 bases from J, the junction contained 6 bases not matched to a gene. CDR3 in DNA: TGTGCCAGCATGAGGACTAGCTTTACAGATACGCAGTATTTT. This gives the protein CASMRTSFTDTQYF.

The gene calls are TRBV9 and TRBJ2-2, with 7 bases lining up with TRBD1. Germline trimming cut 1 base from V and 2 bases from J; bases unmatched to any gene: 8. The V gene's germline CDR1 is SGDLS and CDR2 YYNGEE. CDR3 length: 17 amino acids. The DNA of the CDR3 is TGTGCCAGCAGCGTAAGTAGGGACAGAGTAAACACCGGGGAGCTGTTTTTT. The encoded protein is CASSVSRDRVNTGELFF.

This rearrangement joins TRBV19 to TRBJ1-6; D gene ambiguous. Germline assignment: CDR1 LNHDA and CDR2 SQIVND (reference sequence). This CDR3 has 14 residues. Between the trimmed V and J ends, which lost 6 bases and 10 bases, there was a span of 16 bases. The CDR3 loop reads CASREGTEESPLHF. The CDR3 coding sequence is TGTGCCAGTAGAGAGGGTACCGAGGAATCACCCCTCCACTTT.

The rearrangement links TRBV6-5 to TRBJ1-2, with D perhaps TRBD1 (5 bases). V was cut by 5 bases and J by 6 bases, with 16 bases left in between. The V gene's germline CDR1 is MNHEY and CDR2 SVGAGI. This CDR3 has 14 residues. In DNA, the CDR3 is TGTGCCAGCAGTACAGGAACATACTGGCATGGCTACACCTTC. Translating gives CASSTGTYWHGYTF.

This sequence joins TRBV4-3 and TRBJ2-7; weak D call: TRBD2 (6 bases). V lost 1 base and J 0 bases, leaving 22 bases between the germline ends. Germline V gene data show CDR1 as LGHNA and CDR2 as YSLEER. This CDR3 is built from 19 residues. The CDR3 is CASSQALTRRDWGSYEQYF. The CDR3 coding sequence is TGCGCCAGCAGCCAAGCCCTAACCCGGCGGGACTGGGGCTCCTACGAGCAGTACTTC.

This chain joins TRBV15 and TRBJ1-3, with D maybe TRBD1 (6 bases). Germline V gives CDR1 LNHNV, CDR2 YYDKDF (reference sequence). Between the trimmed V and J ends, which lost 5 bases and 2 bases, there was a span of 13 bases. There are 15 residues in the CDR3. The CDR3 region is CATSSYRDTGNTIYF. CDR3 in DNA: TGTGCCACCAGCTCCTACAGGGATACTGGAAACACCATATATTTT.

The V gene is TRBV5-6, the J gene TRBJ2-5; D is undetermined. V shed 4 bases and J shed 2 bases, with 12 bases lying between them. CDR3 length equals 14 residues. Looked up from germline, CDR1 is SGHDT and CDR2 is YYEEEE. Written as DNA, the CDR3 is TGTGCCAGCAGCGGGCGCCCAGTACAAGAGACCCAGTACTTC. As protein: CASSGRPVQETQYF.

This clone was observed a single time. The rearrangement uses TRBV18 and TRBJ1-4, with D unresolved. Germline lookup yields CDR1 KGHSH and CDR2 LQKENI. Trimming took 6 bases from V and 8 from J, leaving 13 bases between them. This CDR3 spans 13 amino acids. The CDR3 reads CASSSGEREKLFF. In DNA, the CDR3 is TGTGCCAGCTCGTCCGGGGAAAGGGAAAAACTGTTTTTT.

The chain links TRBV12-3 or TRBV12-4 to TRBJ2-5, with D perhaps TRBD1 (5 bases). CDR3 length: 12 amino acids. Trimming took off 9 bases at V and 0 bases at J, with 8 bases between the two ends. The CDR3 coding sequence is TGTGCCAGTCAGGGTAACCAAGAGACCCAGTACTTC. Translating gives CASQGNQETQYF.

This clone was detected a few times. The genes are TRBV6-6 and TRBJ1-5; D unclear. This CDR3 is built from 15 residues. Per the germline V gene, CDR1 is MNHNY and CDR2 is SVGAGI (reference sequence). The V end lost 7 bases, the J end lost 2 bases, and 15 bases lay between the germline ends. CDR3 in DNA: TGTGCCAGCACGCCACGGTCCGGGGGCAATCAGCCCCAGCATTTT. The encoded protein is CASTPRSGGNQPQHF.

The chain joins TRBV5-1 to TRBJ2-7; 9 positions agree with TRBD1. The CDR3 consists of 13 residues. Trimming at V came to 2 bases and at J to 6 bases, leaving 3 bases not matched to a gene. Germline V CDR1 and CDR2: SGHRS, YFSETQ. The CDR3 DNA reads TGCGCCAGCAGCTTACAGGGGGCGCCCGAGCAGTACTTC. Translated: CASSLQGAPEQYF.

The rearrangement joins TRBV7-9 to TRBJ2-2, with D maybe TRBD2 (5 bases). V shed 8 bases and J shed 4 bases, with 17 bases lying between them. The CDR3 extends over 15 amino acids. Germline loops: CDR1 SEHNR, CDR2 FQNEAQ (reference sequence). This chain's CDR3 is CASPIAGLFTGELFF. Here the CDR3 DNA reads TGTGCCAGCCCCATTGCGGGCCTCTTCACCGGGGAGCTGTTTTTT.

This clone was seen only a few times. CDR3 coding DNA: TGCGCCAGCAGCCAAGGGTACACTAGCAATCAGCCCCAGCATTTT. Translating gives CASSQGYTSNQPQHF. V usage is TRBV4-3 and J usage is TRBJ1-5; D unresolved. Per the germline V gene, CDR1 is LGHNA and CDR2 is YSLEER. The CDR3 length is 15 residues. V was clipped by 1 base and J by 0 bases, with 7 bases between them.

About this clone itself: The sample has other DNA sequences that encode this CDR3 too. The V gene is TRBV4-1, the J gene TRBJ2-2; 11 nucleotides line up with TRBD2. The CDR3 runs 18 residues. The germline V gene has CDR1 MGHRA and CDR2 YSYEKL. V was clipped by 1 base and J by 4 bases; unmatched bases: 8. The CDR3 DNA reads TGCGCCAGCAGCCAAGGGGGGCTAGCGGGGGGTTCCACCGGGGAGCTGTTTTTT. This encodes CASSQGGLAGGSTGELFF.

The rearrangement links TRBV6-5 to TRBJ2-5; D may be TRBD2 (5 bases). The CDR3 is made up of 14 amino acids. Trimming removed 4 bases from V and 3 bases from J, with 12 bases in between. The germline V gene has CDR1 MNHEY and CDR2 SVGAGI. DNA of the CDR3: TGTGCCAGCAGTTCCTACGGGGATAAAGAGACCCAGTACTTC. It is translated as CASSSYGDKETQYF.

The V and J genes are TRBV10-3 and TRBJ2-3, with D possibly being TRBD2 (6 bases). This CDR3 is built from 12 residues. Between the trimmed V and J ends, which lost 7 bases and 11 bases, there was a span of 16 bases. The germline V gene has CDR1 ENHRY and CDR2 SYGVKD. The CDR3 spells CAITRDSGGQYF. CDR3 nucleotides: TGTGCCATCACTCGGGACTCCGGAGGGCAGTATTTT.

The V gene is TRBV5-1, the J gene TRBJ2-3, with a possible D match to TRBD2 (6 bases). There are 15 residues in the CDR3. Germline-derived CDR1 and CDR2 are SGHRS and YFSETQ. Trimming took 3 bases from V and 3 from J, leaving 14 bases between them. CDR3 region: CASSYDGRSTDTQYF. The CDR3 nucleotides are TGCGCCAGCAGCTATGATGGGAGGAGTACAGATACGCAGTATTTT.

The rearrangement joins TRBV9 to TRBJ1-2, with 8 bases lining up with TRBD1. CDR3 length: 15 amino acids. The V gene end was trimmed by 3 bases and the J gene end by 5 bases; junction bases not matched to a gene: 9. Germline V gives CDR1 SGDLS, CDR2 YYNGEE. The CDR3 DNA sequence: TGTGCCAGCAGCGCCACAGGGGGACAACTTTATGGCTACACCTTC. This encodes CASSATGGQLYGYTF.

V usage is TRBV10-3 and J usage is TRBJ1-6; tentatively, D is TRBD1 (5 bases). Germline lookup yields CDR1 ENHRY and CDR2 SYGVKD. The CDR3 contains 15 residues. The V gene lost 0 bases and the J gene lost 7 bases, with 10 bases spanning the gap. The CDR3 loop is CAISESSPGNSPLHF. As DNA, the CDR3 is TGTGCCATCAGTGAGTCCAGCCCAGGGAATTCACCCCTCCACTTT.

This clone was seen ten or more times. This sequence joins TRBV5-1 and TRBJ1-1; 9 bases are a match to TRBD1. With 4 bases clipped from V and 9 bases from J, the junction kept 7 bases outside the gene matches. This CDR3 comprises 13 residues. CDR1 is SGHRS, CDR2 YFSETQ, per germline. CDR3 in amino acids: CASSQEQGAKAFF. The CDR3 DNA reads as TGCGCCAGCAGCCAGGAACAGGGGGCAAAAGCTTTCTTT.

The rearrangement uses TRBV6-5 and TRBJ2-3, with TRBD2 identical over 13 bases. Germline assignment: CDR1 MNHEY and CDR2 SVGAGI. The V and J ends lost 4 bases and 11 bases, in that order; junction bases with no gene match: 9. CDR3 length: 15 residues. The CDR3 is CASSSLAGGARKQYF. The CDR3 DNA follows: TGTGCCAGCAGTTCACTAGCGGGGGGGGCCAGAAAGCAGTATTTT.

V gene TRBV9 combines with J gene TRBJ2-3, with a tentative D call TRBD1 (5 bases). Germline V gene data show CDR1 as SGDLS and CDR2 as YYNGEE. This CDR3 spans 12 amino acids. Between the trimmed V and J ends, which lost 4 bases and 6 bases, there was a span of 9 bases. Here the CDR3 DNA reads TGTGCCAGCAGCCTTAACAGGGATACGCAGTATTTT. It translates to CASSLNRDTQYF. The variable domain in full, completed from reference TRBV9 and TRBJ2-3, reads DSGVTQTPKHLITATGQRVTLRCSPRSGDLSVYWYQQSLDQGLQFLIQYYNGEERAKGNILERFSAQQFPDLHSELNLSSLELGDSALYFCASSLNRDTQYFGPGTRLTVL.

The chain uses TRBV5-1 and TRBJ2-3; D may be TRBD2 (5 bases). CDR3 length: 14 residues. Per the germline V gene, CDR1 is SGHRS and CDR2 is YFSETQ. V lost 4 bases, J lost 6 bases, and 15 bases lay in between. CDR3 sequence reads: CASSVGGGRDTQYF. DNA of the CDR3: TGCGCCAGCAGCGTTGGAGGAGGTAGGGATACGCAGTATTTT.

This chain uses TRBV7-9 with TRBJ2-4, with 8 bases that match TRBD1. The V segment lost 5 bases and the J segment 0 bases; nucleotides outside the gene matches: 12. The CDR3 has 18 residues. Germline CDR1 and CDR2: SEHNR and FQNEAQ (reference sequence). This chain's CDR3 is CASSPGSVTGVAKNIQYF. The DNA of the CDR3 is TGTGCCAGCAGCCCCGGTAGTGTGACAGGGGTAGCCAAAAACATTCAGTACTTC.

J is TRBJ2-1 and V is TRBV6-2 or TRBV6-3; D might be TRBD1 (6 bases). The CDR3 is 18 residues long. Germline CDR1 reads MNHEY; CDR2 reads SVGEGT. V dropped 2 bases and J dropped 5 bases, with 22 bases sitting between them. The CDR3 bases are TGTGCCAGCAGTTACCTCCCCCCGACAGGTTCCTTTGACAATGAGCAGTTCTTC. This translates into CASSYLPPTGSFDNEQFF.

The V and J genes are TRBV11-3 and TRBJ1-3; TRBD1 agrees at 7 bases. Germline CDR1 is SGHNT and CDR2 is YENEEA. V lost 2 bases to trimming and J lost 5 bases; unmatched junction nucleotides: 15. This CDR3 is built from 18 residues. CDR3 in DNA: TGTGCCAGCAGCTTAACCGATTGGGACAGCCCCGTAAGAAACACCATATATTTT. The encoded protein is CASSLTDWDSPVRNTIYF. The whole variable domain, remainder taken from reference TRBV11-3 and TRBJ1-3, is EAGVVQSPRYKIIEKKQPVAFWCNPISGHNTLYWYLQNLGQGPELLIRYENEEAVDDSQLPKDRFSAERLKGVDSTLKIQPAELGDSAVYLCASSLTDWDSPVRNTIYFGEGSWLTVV.

The rearrangement links TRBV18 to TRBJ1-2, with 9 positions matching TRBD1. The germline V gene encodes CDR1 KGHSH and CDR2 LQKENI. Trimming took 3 bases from V and 8 from J; bases not matched to a gene: 4. CDR3 length: 13 residues. Written as DNA, the CDR3 is TGTGCCAGCTCACCCGGACAGGGGCAAGGCTACACCTTC. Translation: CASSPGQGQGYTF.

The genes are TRBV19 and TRBJ2-1; 9 positions match TRBD1. There are 18 residues in the CDR3. From germline, CDR1 is LNHDA and CDR2 SQIVND (reference sequence). Trimming cost V 6 bases and J 3 bases; bases outside gene matches: 15. The DNA for the CDR3 is TGTGCCAGTAGCAGACTAACGGGGACAGGGATGCTCTACAATGAGCAGTTCTTC. It codes for CASSRLTGTGMLYNEQFF.

The chain joins TRBV5-5 to TRBJ1-3; the D is unclear. CDR1 is SGHKS, CDR2 YYEKEE, per germline (reference sequence). The CDR3 spans 14 residues. Trimming stripped 2 bases from V and 2 bases from J, with 8 bases between. The CDR3: CASSFEVPGNTIYF. The CDR3, as DNA: TGTGCCAGCAGCTTTGAGGTACCTGGAAACACCATATATTTT. The variable domain in full, with the rest retrieved from reference TRBV5-5 and TRBJ1-3, is DAGVTQSPTHLIKTRGQQVTLRCSPISGHKSVSWYQQVLGQGPQFIFQYYEKEERGRGNFPDRFSARQFPNYSSELNVNALLLGDSALYLCASSFEVPGNTIYFGEGSWLTVV.